Described below is a single T cell receptor beta chain sequence and its context. A read error may account for a junction end that differs from germline. The table came from immunoSEQ multiplex PCR; TCRdb's copy has only in-frame clones and leaves some out. The sample has approximately 35,000 clones; over 65% are singletons. The CDR3 runs to 14 residues. The V gene's germline CDR1 is MNHEY and CDR2 SVGAGI. The data were obtained in a study of T cells in narcolepsy. The sample consisted of memory (CD45RA-) CD4+ T cells from blood. This TCR derives from a human donor in good health. The chain links TRBV6-5 to TRBJ1-2; 7 bases map to TRBD1. Here the CDR3 reads CATSGDRLKYGYTF. CDR3 coding DNA: TGTGCCACCAGTGGGGACAGATTGAAATATGGCTACACCTTC.